The text below deals with one T cell receptor (beta chain). Its target is unknown. The data are from a study of response to subunit inactivated influenza vaccine. Study-level findings and limits: After each seasonal influenza vaccination, few new T cells are recruited, the authors suggested.

CDR1 is MNHNS, CDR2 SASEGT, per germline. The CDR3 spans 13 residues. V was clipped by 6 bases and J by 3 bases; unmatched bases: 4. MiXCR, applied by TCRdb to the RT-PCR reads, yields one record per CDR3 protein. This table has 860,000 or so distinct CDR3 sequences, 21% appearing once. The sequence came from a middle-aged man who received an inactivated influenza vaccine. Specimen: PBMCs from blood, collected approximately 5 days after vaccination. The chain combines TRBV6-1 with TRBJ2-7, with 8 bases identical to TRBD2. The DNA of the CDR3 is TGTGCCAGCAGACAAGCGGGGGACTACGAGCAGTACTTC. Translation: CASRQAGDYEQYF.